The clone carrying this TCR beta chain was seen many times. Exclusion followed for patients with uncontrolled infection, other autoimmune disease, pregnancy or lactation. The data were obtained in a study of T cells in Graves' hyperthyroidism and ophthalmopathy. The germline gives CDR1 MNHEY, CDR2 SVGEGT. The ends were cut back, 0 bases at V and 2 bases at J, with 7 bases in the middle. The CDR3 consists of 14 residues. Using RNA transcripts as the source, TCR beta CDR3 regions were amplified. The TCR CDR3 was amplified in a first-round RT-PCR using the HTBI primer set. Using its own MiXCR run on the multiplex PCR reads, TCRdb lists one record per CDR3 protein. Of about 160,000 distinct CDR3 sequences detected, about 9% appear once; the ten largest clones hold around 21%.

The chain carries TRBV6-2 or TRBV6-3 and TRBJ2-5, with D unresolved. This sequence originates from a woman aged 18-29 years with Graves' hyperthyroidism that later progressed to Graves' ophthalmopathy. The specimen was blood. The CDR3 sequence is CASSYSAEQETQYF. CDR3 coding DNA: TGTGCCAGCAGTTACTCTGCGGAACAAGAGACCCAGTACTTC.